This passage covers 30 T cell receptor beta chains from one sample sequenced in a study of blood T cell repertoires in COVID-19. Only in-frame clones appear in the TCRdb table, and some are missing; sequencing was by immunoSEQ multiplex PCR. The table has tens of thousands of clones, roughly 80% seen once. Sequencing used peripheral blood. The source is a woman aged 45 to 65 with active or convalescent COVID-19.

This clone has only a few counts. This rearrangement joins TRBV4-2 to TRBJ2-1; 8 nucleotides align to TRBD2. CDR1 is LGHNA, CDR2 YNFKEQ, per germline. The CDR3 covers 16 residues. The V gene end was trimmed by 0 bases and the J gene end by 4 bases; junction bases not matched to a gene: 5. DNA of the CDR3: TGTGCCAGCAGCCAAGAAACTAGCGGATCTTACAATGAGCAGTTCTTC. As protein: CASSQETSGSYNEQFF.

This chain connects TRBV9 to TRBJ2-1, with D unresolved. The CDR3 covers 15 residues. Germline values: CDR1 SGDLS, CDR2 YYNGEE. Trimming took 3 bases from V and 3 from J, leaving 13 bases between them. The CDR3 is CASSADPGVYNEQFF. Written as DNA, the CDR3 is TGTGCCAGCAGCGCAGACCCCGGAGTCTACAATGAGCAGTTCTTC.

The chain has TRBV4-2 and TRBJ2-1; D unresolved. The CDR3 has 15 amino acids. Deletions cut 4 bases from V and 3 bases from J, with 13 bases between. Germline V CDR1 and CDR2: LGHNA, YNFKEQ. CDR3 loop: CASSLKVGGYNEQFF. In DNA form, the CDR3 reads TGTGCCAGCAGCCTCAAGGTAGGCGGCTACAATGAGCAGTTCTTC.

V gene TRBV7-3 combines with J gene TRBJ2-3, with 12 bases that match TRBD2. V lost 4 bases to trimming and J lost 4 bases; unmatched junction nucleotides: 6. The length of the CDR3 is 16 residues. Germline values: CDR1 SGHTA, CDR2 FQGTGA. In DNA, the CDR3 is TGTGCCAGCAGCTGGAAGACTAGCGGGAGCCCAGATACGCAGTATTTT. This sequence encodes CASSWKTSGSPDTQYF.

The chain combines TRBV6-2 or TRBV6-3 with TRBJ2-7, with 9 bases fitting TRBD2. CDR1 and CDR2 from the germline V gene are MNHEY and SVGEGT. This CDR3 is built from 14 residues. The junction had 3 bases not matched to a gene; V was cut back by 5 bases and J by 1 base. For the CDR3, the DNA is TGTGCCAGCAGTCTAGCGGGACTGTCCTACGAGCAGTACTTC. Translated, it gives CASSLAGLSYEQYF.

The chain is built from TRBV9 and TRBJ2-3; the D gene is possibly TRBD2 (6 bases). This CDR3 comprises 17 residues. Germline V gene data show CDR1 as SGDLS and CDR2 as YYNGEE. Trimming removed 0 bases at V and 6 bases at J, with 20 bases between. CDR3 DNA sequence: TGTGCCAGCAGCGTAGAGACGGGAGCCTCTCTGTGGGATACGCAGTATTTT. It yields the protein CASSVETGASLWDTQYF.

The gene calls are TRBV29-1 and TRBJ2-1; 11 bases line up with TRBD1. The V segment lost 5 bases and the J segment 5 bases; nucleotides outside the gene matches: 8. The CDR3 runs to 15 residues. Per the germline V gene, CDR1 is SQVTM and CDR2 is ANQGSEA. The CDR3 DNA follows: TGCAGCGTTATCAACCCGGGACAGGGGGACAATGAGCAGTTCTTC. This translates into CSVINPGQGDNEQFF.

The genes are TRBV29-1 and TRBJ2-1; 11 bases agree with TRBD2. This CDR3 has 13 amino acids. V was pared by 5 bases and J by 7 bases, with 4 bases of the junction left unmatched. Germline V lookup: CDR1 SQVTM, CDR2 ANQGSEA. CDR3 in amino acids: CSVRTSGWNEQFF. CDR3 DNA: TGCAGCGTTCGGACTAGCGGGTGGAATGAGCAGTTCTTC.

This clone has a count of ten or more. The V call is TRBV6-2 or TRBV6-3, the J call TRBJ1-1, with unresolved D. The CDR3 spans 14 residues. V lost 2 bases and J lost 1, with 8 bases in between. The V gene's germline CDR1 is MNHEY and CDR2 SVGEGT. The CDR3 region has the DNA TGTGCCAGCAGTTACACCAACAAGAACACTGAAGCTTTCTTT. The encoded protein is CASSYTNKNTEAFF.

This chain uses TRBV7-9 with TRBJ2-3; weak D call: TRBD1 (6 bases). CDR1 and CDR2 (germline): SEHNR, FQNEAQ (reference sequence). The ends were cut back, 4 bases at V and 3 bases at J, with 11 bases in the middle. CDR3 size: 14 residues. The CDR3 bases are TGTGCCAGCAGCTCGGACAGCTCGACAGATACGCAGTATTTT. Amino acid sequence: CASSSDSSTDTQYF.

V and J are TRBV6-5 and TRBJ2-7, with a possible D match to TRBD2 (5 bases). Germline CDR1 and CDR2: MNHEY and SVGAGI. Trimming took off 4 bases at V and 2 bases at J, with 9 bases between the two ends. The length of the CDR3 is 13 residues. In DNA form, the CDR3 reads TGTGCCAGCAGTTTTCGGACTCCCTACGAGCAGTACTTC. Translated, it gives CASSFRTPYEQYF.

The table lists this clone with many counts. A read error may account for a junction end that differs from germline. This rearrangement joins TRBV10-3 to TRBJ1-1; TRBD1 matches at 7 bases. In germline, CDR1 is ENHRY, CDR2 SYGVKD. The CDR3 is made up of 13 amino acids. The CDR3 coding sequence is TGTGCCATGAGTGGGACAGCTAACACTGAAGCTTTCTTT. Translating it yields CAMSGTANTEAFF.

This clone turned up a few times. The chain uses TRBV29-1 and TRBJ1-1; the match to TRBD1 covers 7 bases. Germline trimming cut 4 bases from V and 11 bases from J; bases unmatched to any gene: 7. The CDR3 contains 11 residues. The V gene's germline CDR1 is SQVTM and CDR2 ANQGSEA. For the CDR3, the DNA is TGCAGCGTTGTCGACAGGGATTGGGCTTTCTTT. This gives the protein CSVVDRDWAFF.

V and J are TRBV27 and TRBJ1-1; tentatively, D is TRBD1 (6 bases). Germline loops: CDR1 MNHEY, CDR2 SMNVEV (reference sequence). V was cut by 3 bases and J by 8 bases, with 16 bases left in between. The CDR3 loop spans 14 amino acids. In DNA form, the CDR3 reads TGTGCCAGCAGTTTTAGGTGGGACATCAGGGAAGCTTTCTTT. This translates into CASSFRWDIREAFF.

This chain connects TRBV7-8 to TRBJ2-7; 7 bases line up with TRBD2. Germline CDR1 reads SGHVS; CDR2 reads FQNEAQ. V lost 5 bases, J lost 2 bases, and 12 bases stayed unmatched. This CDR3 is built from 16 residues. The chain's CDR3 is CASSSTGTGGPYEQYF. CDR3 in DNA: TGTGCCAGCAGCAGCACCGGGACGGGGGGTCCCTACGAGCAGTACTTC. Full variable domain (outside the CDR3, taken from reference TRBV7-8 and TRBJ2-7): GAGVSQSPRYKVAKRGQDVALRCDPISGHVSLFWYQQALGQGPEFLTYFQNEAQLDKSGLPSDRFFAERPEGSVSTLKIQRTQQEDSAVYLCASSSTGTGGPYEQYFGPGTRLTVT.

The chain joins TRBV9 to TRBJ2-1; 11 nucleotides agree with TRBD2. Per germline, CDR1 SGDLS and CDR2 YYNGEE. The CDR3 has 15 residues. V gave up 0 bases and J gave up 5 bases; unmatched junction bases: 1. The CDR3 sequence is CASSVELAGDNEQFF. Written as DNA, the CDR3 is TGTGCCAGCAGCGTAGAACTAGCGGGAGACAATGAGCAGTTCTTC.

This rearrangement joins TRBV29-1 to TRBJ2-1; 7 positions match TRBD2. From germline, CDR1 is SQVTM and CDR2 ANQGSEA. The CDR3 extends over 14 amino acids. J gave up 4 bases and V 7 bases, and 10 bases lay outside the gene matches. In DNA form, the CDR3 reads TGCAGCGCCGAGGGGCTAGCGGAATACAATGAGCAGTTCTTC. This sequence encodes CSAEGLAEYNEQFF.

The genes are TRBV24-1 and TRBJ2-1, with 12 bases identical to TRBD2. Germline V gene data show CDR1 as KGHDR and CDR2 as SFDVKD. With 3 bases clipped from V and 15 bases from J, the junction kept 2 bases outside the gene matches. The CDR3 sequence is 12 residues long. CDR3 region: CATSDGLAGPFF. For the CDR3, the DNA is TGTGCCACCAGTGATGGACTAGCGGGACCGTTCTTC.

The gene calls are TRBV18 and TRBJ2-2; D is ambiguous. This CDR3 has 14 residues. CDR1 KGHSH and CDR2 LQKENI come from the germline V gene. V shed 3 bases and J shed 5 bases, with 10 bases lying between them. The CDR3 DNA is TGTGCCAGCTCACCCCTTCAGGCAACCGGGGAGCTGTTTTTT. Its protein product is CASSPLQATGELFF.

V and J are TRBV24-1 and TRBJ2-7, with 9 bases aligning to TRBD2. CDR3 length equals 15 residues. V dropped 3 bases and J dropped 5; count of bases not matched to a gene: 7. The germline V gene encodes CDR1 KGHDR and CDR2 SFDVKD. CDR3 coding DNA: TGTGCCACCAGTGATCCCGGGACTAGCTCGGACGAGCAGTACTTC. It encodes CATSDPGTSSDEQYF.

This chain links TRBV7-9 with TRBJ1-1; 9 bases line up with TRBD1. The J segment lost 4 bases and the V segment lost 5 bases, leaving 5 bases of the junction unmatched. CDR1 and CDR2 from the germline V gene are SEHNR and FQNEAQ (reference sequence). CDR3 size: 14 residues. This chain's CDR3 is CASSRRQGGTEAFF. Written as DNA, the CDR3 is TGTGCCAGCAGCCGTAGACAGGGGGGCACTGAAGCTTTCTTT.

The chain links TRBV5-6 to TRBJ2-5, with 8 bases matching TRBD2. V lost 4 bases, J lost 5 bases, and 16 bases stayed unmatched. CDR1 and CDR2 (germline): SGHDT, YYEEEE. The CDR3 has 17 residues. In DNA form, the CDR3 reads TGTGCCAGCAGCCCCGATTTAGCGGGGTGGGGAGAGGAGACCCAGTACTTC. Its protein product is CASSPDLAGWGEETQYF.

The chain joins TRBV4-2 to TRBJ1-2, with 8 bases lining up with TRBD1. Germline V gives CDR1 LGHNA, CDR2 YNFKEQ. V shed 2 bases and J 3 bases; nucleotides not matched to a gene: 11. The CDR3 runs to 17 residues. The CDR3 region is CASSQNFGQGADYGYTF. DNA for the CDR3: TGTGCCAGCAGCCAAAATTTCGGGCAGGGGGCTGACTATGGCTACACCTTC.

J is TRBJ1-1 and V is TRBV2; D gene ambiguous. This CDR3 is 11 amino acids long. V lost 4 bases, J lost 4 bases, and 4 bases lay in between. The germline CDR1 and CDR2 sequences are SNHLY and FYNNEI. This CDR3 is CASSAPTEAFF. The DNA of the CDR3 is TGTGCCAGCAGTGCTCCCACTGAAGCTTTCTTT.

This clone has a handful of counts. The chain uses TRBV6-2 or TRBV6-3 and TRBJ1-1, with D unresolved. V was cut by 2 bases and J by 3 bases, with 22 bases left in between. CDR1 and CDR2 from the germline V gene are MNHEY and SVGEGT. The CDR3 runs 18 residues. CDR3 bases: TGTGCCAGCAGTTACAGGGCCGACTATCTTGGTGTGCACACTGAAGCTTTCTTT. Amino acids: CASSYRADYLGVHTEAFF.

The chain joins TRBV6-5 to TRBJ1-2; tentatively, D is TRBD1 (6 bases). V was trimmed by 8 bases and J by 7 bases, leaving 17 bases between them. The V gene's germline CDR1 is MNHEY and CDR2 SVGAGI. This CDR3 region has 13 residues. Here the CDR3 DNA reads TGTGCCAGCGCAAAACAGGGTATGGGTGGCTACACCTTC. Translating it yields CASAKQGMGGYTF.

The J gene is TRBJ2-1, the V gene TRBV6-4, with D possibly being TRBD1 (6 bases). V was shortened by 6 bases and J by 8 bases, with 20 bases between the two germline ends. Per the germline V gene, CDR1 is MRHNA and CDR2 is SNTAGT. This CDR3 region has 15 residues. DNA of the CDR3: TGTGCCAGCAGCAGGGGTCTACAATCCAATGATGAGCAGTTCTTC. As protein: CASSRGLQSNDEQFF.

This clone was counted a few times. The chain couples TRBV19 to TRBJ1-1, with TRBD1 matching over 8 bases. The CDR3 runs 14 residues. V trimming: 6 bases; J trimming: 3 bases; junction bases outside the gene matches: 6. Germline V lookup: CDR1 LNHDA, CDR2 SQIVND (reference sequence). The CDR3 DNA follows: TGTGCCAGTAGCTCCGGGACAGGATACACTGAAGCTTTCTTT. Translation: CASSSGTGYTEAFF.

The chain joins TRBV6-2 or TRBV6-3 to TRBJ2-2; 10 nucleotides align to TRBD1. The CDR3 is 16 amino acids. Trimming cost V 4 bases and J 8 bases; bases outside gene matches: 10. Per germline, CDR1 MNHEY and CDR2 SVGEGT. This CDR3 reads CASSLPGTGVRGELFF. The CDR3 bases are TGTGCCAGCAGTTTACCCGGGACAGGGGTTAGGGGGGAGCTGTTTTTT.

The chain combines TRBV4-1 with TRBJ1-1, with D perhaps TRBD1 (5 bases). CDR3 size: 16 residues. The germline CDR1 and CDR2 sequences are MGHRA and YSYEKL. Trimming removed 0 bases at V and 3 bases at J, with 14 bases between. This chain's CDR3 is CASSQDVGEGHTEAFF. DNA of the CDR3: TGCGCCAGCAGCCAAGATGTGGGGGAGGGCCACACTGAAGCTTTCTTT.